Below, 24 T cell receptor beta chains from the same sample are listed, as sequenced in a study of blood T cell repertoires in COVID-19. Libraries were prepared by immunoSEQ multiplex PCR; TCRdb keeps only in-frame clonotypes and omits some of them. This table has 55,000 to 75,000 clones, 73% appearing once. Source material: peripheral blood. The receptors come from a man in his fifties or sixties with acute or convalescent COVID-19.

The genes are TRBV7-6 and TRBJ2-5; 7 nucleotides match TRBD2. The CDR3 runs 16 residues. Trimming cost V 1 base and J 0 bases; bases outside gene matches: 5. Germline V CDR1 and CDR2: SGHVS, FNYEAQ. The CDR3 spells CASSLGGAGYQETQYF. The CDR3 DNA reads TGTGCCAGCAGCTTAGGGGGAGCGGGATACCAAGAGACCCAGTACTTC.

V gene TRBV5-6 combines with J gene TRBJ2-7; a possible D gene is TRBD1 (5 bases). The germline CDR1 and CDR2 sequences are SGHDT and YYEEEE. Trimming took 0 bases from V and 3 from J, leaving 7 bases between them. The CDR3 length is 13 residues. The CDR3 nucleotides are TGTGCCAGCAGCTTGGGGACAAACTACGAGCAGTACGTC. It is translated as CASSLGTNYEQYV.

V gene TRBV2 combines with J gene TRBJ2-6, with 7 bases identical to TRBD2. CDR1 and CDR2 from the germline V gene are SNHLY and FYNNEI. V was clipped by 5 bases and J by 1 base; unmatched bases: 5. The length of the CDR3 is 16 residues. As DNA, the CDR3 is TGTGCCAGCAGTTGGGACGGGAGGTCTGGGGCCAACGTCCTGACTTTC. Amino acid sequence: CASSWDGRSGANVLTF.

The rearrangement joins TRBV5-1 to TRBJ2-2; 7 bases agree with TRBD1. This CDR3 region has 15 residues. With 4 bases clipped from V and 5 bases from J, the junction kept 8 bases outside the gene matches. Germline V lookup: CDR1 SGHRS, CDR2 YFSETQ. The CDR3 bases are TGCGCCAGCAGCGACAGGGTAGGGGGAACCGGGGAGCTGTTTTTT. It specifies CASSDRVGGTGELFF.

The chain recombines TRBV13 with TRBJ2-3, with D possibly matching TRBD2 (7 bases). Trimming stripped 7 bases from V and 2 bases from J, with 16 bases between. Germline V CDR1 and CDR2: PRHDT, FYEKMQ (reference sequence). The CDR3 has 15 amino acids. The CDR3 DNA reads as TGTGCCAGCATTAAATCGGGGGGCCTCACAGATACGCAGTATTTT. It is translated as CASIKSGGLTDTQYF.

The V call is TRBV6-2 or TRBV6-3, the J call TRBJ1-2; D ambiguous. The CDR3 is 17 amino acids. CDR1 is MNHEY and CDR2 is SVGEGT in the germline V gene. V dropped 0 bases and J dropped 0 bases, with 14 bases sitting between them. Here the CDR3 reads CASSYSTIFSTNYGYTF. In DNA, the CDR3 is TGTGCCAGCAGTTACTCGACTATCTTCTCGACTAACTATGGCTACACCTTC.

This clone was seen many times. The rearrangement uses TRBV24-1 and TRBJ2-1; 11 bases map to TRBD2. Germline lookup yields CDR1 KGHDR and CDR2 SFDVKD. The J segment lost 9 bases and the V segment lost 4 bases, leaving 10 bases of the junction unmatched. The CDR3 length is 16 residues. The CDR3 reads CATSENSGRAELEQFF. CDR3 DNA: TGTGCCACCAGTGAGAATAGCGGGAGGGCCGAACTTGAGCAGTTCTTC.

This chain uses TRBV11-3 with TRBJ1-2; perhaps TRBD1 as D (6 bases). The germline gives CDR1 SGHNT, CDR2 YENEEA. This CDR3 is 16 amino acids long. Trimming removed 0 bases from V and 7 bases from J, with 18 bases in between. CDR3 coding DNA: TGTGCCAGCAGCTTAGATGTCCCCAGGGGATGGTGTGGCTACACCTTC. This encodes CASSLDVPRGWCGYTF.

The rearrangement links TRBV18 to TRBJ1-5, with a tentative D call TRBD1 (6 bases). CDR1 is KGHSH, CDR2 LQKENI, per germline. With 6 bases removed from V and 1 base from J, the gap between germline ends came to 16 bases. The CDR3 sequence is 16 residues long. The CDR3 DNA follows: TGTGCCAGCTCTCGCAATCTTAGGGGGAGCAATCAGCCCCAGCATTTT. It yields the protein CASSRNLRGSNQPQHF. Using reference TRBV18 and TRBJ1-5 for the parts outside the CDR3, the full variable domain is NAGVMQNPRHLVRRRGQEARLRCSPMKGHSHVYWYRQLPEEGLKFMVYLQKENIIDESGMPKERFSAEFPKEGPSILRIQQVVRGDSAAYFCASSRNLRGSNQPQHFGDGTRLSIL.

The rearrangement links TRBV24-1 to TRBJ2-3, with D possibly matching TRBD1 (6 bases). V was pared by 6 bases and J by 3 bases, with 12 bases between. In germline, CDR1 is KGHDR, CDR2 SFDVKD. This CDR3 region has 14 residues. CDR3 sequence: CATSPPTGTDTQYF. CDR3 nucleotides: TGTGCCACCAGTCCTCCGACAGGTACAGATACGCAGTATTTT.

This chain uses TRBV12-5 with TRBJ2-3; D unclear. The CDR3 covers 12 residues. With 7 bases removed from V and 5 bases from J, the gap between germline ends came to 10 bases. Germline assignment: CDR1 LGHNT and CDR2 FRNRAP. The DNA of the CDR3 is TGTGCTAGTGCCCGAGAAGAAGATACGCAGTATTTT. This translates into CASAREEDTQYF. The full variable domain, with the rest looked up from reference TRBV12-5 and TRBJ2-3, is DARVTQTPRHKVTEMGQEVTMRCQPILGHNTVFWYRQTMMQGLELLAYFRNRAPLDDSGMPKDRFSAEMPDATLATLKIQPSEPRDSAVYFCASAREEDTQYFGPGTRLTVL.

This chain connects TRBV5-1 to TRBJ1-2, with TRBD1 as a possible D gene (5 bases). Germline CDR1 and CDR2: SGHRS and YFSETQ. This CDR3 has 15 amino acids. Trimming removed 1 base at V and 1 base at J, with 11 bases between. The CDR3 loop is CASSLRLDSNYGYTF. CDR3 bases: TGCGCCAGCAGCTTGCGGCTCGACAGTAACTATGGCTACACCTTC.

This clone was detected once. This sequence joins TRBV5-4 and TRBJ2-1, with D possibly matching TRBD2 (6 bases). The CDR3 runs to 15 residues. V lost 3 bases, J lost 7 bases, and 17 bases lay in between. Per the germline V gene, CDR1 is SGHNT and CDR2 is YYREEE (reference sequence). The CDR3 region is CASSSSGTRGNEQFF. Written as DNA, the CDR3 is TGTGCCAGCAGCTCCTCGGGGACCCGGGGGAATGAGCAGTTCTTC.

The rearrangement uses TRBV7-6 and TRBJ2-5; no definite D call. CDR3 length: 12 residues. Germline V gene sequence: CDR1 SGHVS, CDR2 FNYEAQ. V was shortened by 2 bases and J by 4 bases, with 5 bases between the two germline ends. The chain's CDR3 is CASSLLRETQYF. For the CDR3, the DNA is TGTGCCAGCAGCTTACTCCGAGAGACCCAGTACTTC.

The rearrangement links TRBV6-5 to TRBJ2-2, with D perhaps matching TRBD2 (6 bases). Germline V gives CDR1 MNHEY, CDR2 SVGAGI. The ends were cut back, 8 bases at V and 7 bases at J, with 17 bases in the middle. The CDR3 is made up of 14 amino acids. The chain's CDR3 is CASQRRWGDGELFF. DNA of the CDR3: TGTGCCAGCCAGCGGAGGTGGGGGGACGGGGAGCTGTTTTTT.

The V call is TRBV5-3, the J call TRBJ2-5, with 11 bases that match TRBD2. Being an ORF, TRBV5-3 has a function that is uncertain. The CDR3 consists of 18 residues. V was clipped by 3 bases and J by 1 base; unmatched bases: 11. CDR3 nucleotide sequence: TGTGCCAGAAGCTGCGGGACTAGCGGTCCGGATTTCCAAGAGACCCAGTACTTC. Its translation: CARSCGTSGPDFQETQYF.

The chain couples TRBV29-1 to TRBJ1-4; D is undetermined. Trimming pared 4 bases from V and 11 bases from J, leaving 14 bases between. CDR3 length: 12 residues. Germline CDR1 is SQVTM and CDR2 is ANQGSEA. The CDR3 nucleotides are TGCAGCGTTGCGGGAGATGAGACGAAACTGTTTTTT. Its translation: CSVAGDETKLFF. Filled out from reference TRBV29-1 and TRBJ1-4, the complete variable domain reads SAVISQKPSRDICQRGTSLTIQCQVDSQVTMMFWYRQQPGQSLTLIATANQGSEATYESGFVIDKFPISRPNLTFSTLTVSNMSPEDSSIYLCSVAGDETKLFFGSGTQLSVL.

The count of this clone is one. The V gene is TRBV6-5, the J gene TRBJ1-3; 8 positions agree with TRBD1. CDR3 length: 13 amino acids. CDR1 and CDR2 from the germline V gene are MNHEY and SVGAGI. V lost 7 bases and J lost 8; bases outside the gene matches: 7. The CDR3 sequence: CASKRTGSDTIYF. In DNA, the CDR3 is TGTGCCAGCAAACGGACAGGGTCAGACACCATATATTTT.

The gene calls are TRBV30 and TRBJ2-5, with 9 bases that match TRBD1. The V segment lost 8 bases and the J segment 2 bases; nucleotides outside the gene matches: 15. CDR1 and CDR2 from the germline V gene are GTSNPN and SVGIG (reference sequence). The CDR3 has 16 amino acids. The CDR3, as DNA: TGTGCCATGGACCCCTCCCCGGGACAGGGTCAAGAGACCCAGTACTTC. Translating it yields CAMDPSPGQGQETQYF.

This chain links TRBV7-9 with TRBJ2-1, with D possibly matching TRBD1 (8 bases). This CDR3 has 18 amino acids. Per the germline V gene, CDR1 is SEHNR and CDR2 is FQNEAQ (reference sequence). V lost 1 base and J lost 7, with 23 bases in between. The CDR3 region has the DNA TGTGCCAGCAGCTTAGAGGGGAGGGCAGGGGGCTTGTGGAATGAGCAGTTCTTC. Residues: CASSLEGRAGGLWNEQFF.

The J gene is TRBJ2-2, the V gene TRBV6-5, with 9 nucleotides matching TRBD2. J was trimmed by 3 bases and V by 7 bases; bases with no gene match: 6. Germline V gene lookup returns CDR1 MNHEY and CDR2 SVGAGI. The CDR3 is 15 amino acids. The CDR3 coding sequence is TGTGCCAGCACGTTCGTAGCGGGAGACACCGGGGAGCTGTTTTTT. Protein product: CASTFVAGDTGELFF.

The chain combines TRBV3-1 (or the pseudogene TRBV3-2) with TRBJ2-3; the match to TRBD2 covers 7 bases. Germline values: CDR1 LGHDT, CDR2 YNNKEL (reference sequence). The CDR3 loop spans 15 amino acids. The ends lost 0 bases at V and 8 bases at J; junction bases unmatched: 8. In nucleotides, the CDR3 is TGTGCCAGCAGCCAAGACCCAGGACTAGTCGTTACGCAGTATTTT. Translated, it gives CASSQDPGLVVTQYF.

The chain carries TRBV2 and TRBJ2-7; 7 bases fit TRBD1. CDR3 length: 15 residues. Germline values: CDR1 SNHLY, CDR2 FYNNEI. Trimming cost V 1 base and J 5 bases; bases outside gene matches: 8. CDR3 coding DNA: TGTGCCAGCAGTGAAGGTATGACAGGGCTCCACGAGCAGTACTTC. It translates to CASSEGMTGLHEQYF. The variable domain in full, completed from reference TRBV2 and TRBJ2-7, reads EPEVTQTPSHQVTQMGQEVILRCVPISNHLYFYWYRQILGQKVEFLVSFYNNEISEKSEIFDDQFSVERPDGSNFTLKIRSTKLEDSAMYFCASSEGMTGLHEQYFGPGTRLTVT.

This clone is a singleton in its sample. V usage is TRBV12-5 and J usage is TRBJ2-2; D might be TRBD1 (7 bases). The length of the CDR3 is 16 residues. Germline CDR1 LGHNT, CDR2 FRNRAP. Trimming took 5 bases from V and 5 from J, leaving 18 bases between them. CDR3: CASGMEGALRTGELFF. The CDR3 nucleotides read TGTGCTAGTGGTATGGAGGGGGCCCTCAGGACCGGGGAGCTGTTTTTT. The full variable domain, rest sourced from reference TRBV12-5 and TRBJ2-2, is DARVTQTPRHKVTEMGQEVTMRCQPILGHNTVFWYRQTMMQGLELLAYFRNRAPLDDSGMPKDRFSAEMPDATLATLKIQPSEPRDSAVYFCASGMEGALRTGELFFGEGSRLTVL.